Below, one TCR beta chain is given with its context. The germline V gene encodes CDR1 MNHEY and CDR2 SVGAGI. The V end lost 2 bases, the J end lost 3 bases, and 8 bases lay between the germline ends. The CDR3 totals 14 residues. This sample is part of a study of cytomegalovirus exposure and HLA in healthy donors. A multiplex PCR was run with 60 Vbeta primers and 13 Jbeta primers. Measured with immunoSEQ multiplex PCR; TCRdb has only the in-frame clones, and not every one. The repertoire holds around 160,000 clones, with about 75% as singletons. This receptor was obtained from a male donor in good health and CMV-seropositive. V gene TRBV6-5 combines with J gene TRBJ1-3; D remains ambiguous. The sample was PBMCs. CDR3 sequence (DNA): TGTGCCAGCAGTTACAGCGGGGTTGGAAACACCATATATTTT. It codes for CASSYSGVGNTIYF.